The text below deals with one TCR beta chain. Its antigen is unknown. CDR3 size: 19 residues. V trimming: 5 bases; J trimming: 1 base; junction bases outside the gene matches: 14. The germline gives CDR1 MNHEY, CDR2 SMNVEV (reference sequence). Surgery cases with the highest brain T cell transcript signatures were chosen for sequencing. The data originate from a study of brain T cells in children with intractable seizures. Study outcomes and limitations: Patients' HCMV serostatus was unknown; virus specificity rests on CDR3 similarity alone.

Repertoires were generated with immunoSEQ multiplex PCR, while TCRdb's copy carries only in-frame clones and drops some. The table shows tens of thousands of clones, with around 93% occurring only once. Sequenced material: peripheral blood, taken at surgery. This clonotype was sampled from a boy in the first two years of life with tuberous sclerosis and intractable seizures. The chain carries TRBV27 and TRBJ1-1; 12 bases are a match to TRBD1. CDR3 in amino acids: CASSIYGTGGDYPNTEAFF. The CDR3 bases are TGTGCCAGCAGTATCTACGGGACAGGGGGCGATTACCCGAACACTGAAGCTTTCTTT.